The 9 T cell receptor beta chains presented below share a single source sample, sequenced in a study of Ad26.COV2.S vaccination and SARS-CoV-2 variants. This table comes from immunoSEQ multiplex PCR, and its TCRdb copy is limited to in-frame clones, with some not included. The sample has about 370,000 clones, around 91% seen once. Sample treatment: around 19 received Ad26.COV2.S at low or high dose, single or two shots; about five received placebo; per-sample allocation not given. Sampling took place 63 days after the first vaccine or placebo injection. Sample: peripheral blood, taken in a trial of Ad26.COV2.S vaccine versus placebo. All receptors derive from a person aged 18-65 years who received the Ad26.COV2.S COVID-19 vaccine or a placebo.

This chain uses TRBV19 with TRBJ2-3, with TRBD1 as a possible D gene (6 bases). CDR3 length: 15 amino acids. Trimming removed 1 base at V and 1 base at J, with 9 bases between. The germline V gene encodes CDR1 LNHDA and CDR2 SQIVND (reference sequence). The CDR3 is CASSIGQGRTDTQYF. CDR3 nucleotides: TGTGCCAGTAGTATAGGGCAGGGGCGCACAGATACGCAGTATTTT.

The chain uses TRBV6-5 and TRBJ2-7; D is perhaps TRBD1 (5 bases). Germline-derived CDR1 and CDR2 are MNHEY and SVGAGI. Deletions cut 5 bases from V and 7 bases from J, with 12 bases between. CDR3 length: 12 residues. As DNA, the CDR3 is TGTGCCAGCAGTCGCCAGGGATGGGAGCAGTACTTC. Translation: CASSRQGWEQYF.

This clone appeared a few times. A read error may account for a junction end that differs from germline. The chain has TRBV7-7 and TRBJ2-5; maybe TRBD1 (5 bases). The CDR3 spans 15 residues. Germline values: CDR1 SSHAT, CDR2 FNYEAQ (reference sequence). The CDR3 loop is CASSSGRQYQETQYF. In DNA, the CDR3 is TGTGCTAGCAGCTCGGGCAGACAGTACCAAGAGACCCAGTACTTC.

This sequence joins TRBV19 and TRBJ1-5; maybe TRBD1 (5 bases). The germline V gene has CDR1 LNHDA and CDR2 SQIVND (reference sequence). The CDR3 covers 14 residues. V dropped 5 bases and J dropped 9 bases, with 17 bases sitting between them. The CDR3 loop is CASSPGTVVWPQHF. In DNA, the CDR3 is TGTGCCAGTAGTCCCGGGACTGTTGTTTGGCCCCAGCATTTT.

The J gene is TRBJ1-5, the V gene TRBV30, with TRBD1 matching over 7 bases. Germline V gene data show CDR1 as GTSNPN and CDR2 as SVGIG (reference sequence). This CDR3 region has 13 residues. V was clipped by 1 base and J by 5 bases; unmatched bases: 2. In DNA form, the CDR3 reads TGTGCCTGGAGTGGCGGGACAGATCAGCCCCAGCATTTT. It encodes CAWSGGTDQPQHF. Combining the CDR3 with reference TRBV30 and TRBJ1-5 gives the whole variable domain SQTIHQWPATLVQPVGSPLSLECTVEGTSNPNLYWYRQAAGRGLQLLFYSVGIGQISSEVPQNLSASRPQDRQFILSSKKLLLSDSGFYLCAWSGGTDQPQHFGDGTRLSIL.

The gene calls are TRBV27 and TRBJ2-3, with D possibly TRBD2 on 5 matching bases. V lost 2 bases and J lost 4, with 13 bases in between. Germline CDR1 MNHEY, CDR2 SMNVEV (reference sequence). The CDR3 is 15 residues long. In DNA form, the CDR3 reads TGTGCCAGCAGTTTAGGGTACGGGGTGGCAGATACGCAGTATTTT. This encodes CASSLGYGVADTQYF.

The rearrangement links TRBV4-1 to TRBJ1-4; 9 bases are a match to TRBD1. V shed 0 bases and J 8 bases; nucleotides not matched to a gene: 4. Germline CDR1 is MGHRA and CDR2 is YSYEKL. The CDR3 is made up of 15 amino acids. CDR3 sequence reads: CASSQDGTGREKLFF. CDR3 nucleotide sequence: TGCGCCAGCAGCCAAGATGGGACAGGGAGAGAAAAACTGTTTTTT.

A few counts support this clone. This chain joins TRBV5-4 and TRBJ2-7, with no clear D. The CDR3 has 14 residues. With 4 bases removed from V and 2 bases from J, the gap between germline ends came to 13 bases. The germline gives CDR1 SGHNT, CDR2 YYREEE (reference sequence). CDR3 DNA: TGTGCCAGCAGCGATCCGAGAACGACCTACGAGCAGTACTTC. Translated, it gives CASSDPRTTYEQYF.

The rearrangement joins TRBV5-6 to TRBJ1-1; 7 bases line up with TRBD1. CDR1 SGHDT and CDR2 YYEEEE come from the germline V gene. The V gene end was trimmed by 4 bases and the J gene end by 7 bases; junction bases not matched to a gene: 7. The CDR3 is made up of 13 amino acids. The CDR3 nucleotides read TGTGCCAGCAGCCCTGGACAGGTCTATGAAGCTTTCTTT. It codes for CASSPGQVYEAFF.